This is a list of T cell receptor beta chains from one sample in a study of CXCR3-negative and CXCR3-positive naive CD8 T cells. TCRdb reprocessed the 5' RACE reads, keeping one entry per CDR3 protein, no DNA. The table for this sample gives 20,000 to 25,000 distinct CDR3 sequences. The sample comprised naive CXCR3- CD8+ T cells from blood. The receptors derive from a human donor in good health. Some clones in this sample may be carry-over from other donors' samples. The CDR3 runs from the conserved cysteine through the conserved F or W. Clone sizes are given selectively: once, few, many, or a class where the clone is expanded.

j_call clone_size v_call cdr3_aa
TRBJ2-7 NA TRBV21-1 CASSKVGRQRLYEQYF
TRBJ2-7 NA TRBV12-3/TRBV12-4 CASSFRQAYEQYF
TRBJ2-7 NA TRBV7-2 CASSFPSSYEQYF
TRBJ2-3 NA TRBV6-2/TRBV6-3 CASSYATTTDTQYF
TRBJ2-1 NA TRBV29-1 CSVEGWGGENEQFF
TRBJ2-1 NA TRBV6-2/TRBV6-3 CASLEGETYNEQFF
TRBJ2-1 NA TRBV10-2 CASSEEAEGGNEQFF
TRBJ2-1 NA TRBV29-1 CSLPAKSGNEQFF
TRBJ1-5 NA TRBV7-9 CASSQTGEFNQPQHF
TRBJ2-1 NA TRBV6-2/TRBV6-3 CASSYGENEQFF
TRBJ1-1 NA TRBV15 CATSSRLVGTEAFF
TRBJ2-1 NA TRBV7-3 CASSLAASEYNEQFF
TRBJ2-5 NA TRBV12-3/TRBV12-4 CASSSPPAAGVQETQYF
TRBJ2-7 NA TRBV27 CASIPAAGAYYEQYF
TRBJ2-5 NA TRBV2 CASNPGRETQYF
TRBJ2-5 NA TRBV20-1 CSAREGRKEETQYF
TRBJ2-5 NA TRBV12-3/TRBV12-4 CASSFWGGQETQYF
TRBJ2-5 NA TRBV29-1 CSVESDREETQYF
TRBJ2-7 NA TRBV7-2 CASSLEAGSYEQYF
TRBJ2-3 NA TRBV28 CASSLPFGLAGIDTQYF
TRBJ1-1 NA TRBV7-6 CASSLGGLSEAFF
TRBJ2-1 NA TRBV14 CASSPMTSGAYNEQFF
TRBJ2-1 NA TRBV29-1 CSVSSQLNEQFF
TRBJ2-1 NA TRBV5-1 CASSFGTGNEQFF
TRBJ2-7 medium-sized TRBV12-3/TRBV12-4 CASSPRARVGDEQYF
TRBJ1-2 NA TRBV20-1 CSANLEGGYTF
TRBJ2-3 NA TRBV29-1 CSVEVAGGSNTQYF
TRBJ2-7 NA TRBV16 CASSQSPYEQYF
TRBJ2-1 NA TRBV7-9 CASSPSGVSYNEQFF
TRBJ2-7 NA TRBV7-9 CASSLVAGPAYEQYF
TRBJ2-2 NA TRBV29-1 CSAPGGDTGELFF
TRBJ2-6 NA TRBV4-3 CASSHNPGGANVLTF
TRBJ2-7 NA TRBV7-6 CASSLPGLSYEQYF
TRBJ2-7 NA TRBV7-9 CASTGPGGRYEQYF
TRBJ1-2 NA TRBV6-5 CASSSLPAAGYGYTF
TRBJ2-4 NA TRBV4-1 CASSQDFGGRAKNIQYF
TRBJ2-5 NA TRBV29-1 CSGTMGVETQYF
TRBJ2-5 NA TRBV7-9 CASSFGRVLETQYF
TRBJ2-1 NA TRBV29-1 CSVSDYNEQFF
TRBJ2-3 NA TRBV7-6 CASSSSGGPGDTQYF
TRBJ2-1 NA TRBV19 CASTPYSPSGANEQFF
TRBJ2-1 NA TRBV9 CASSVVSYNEQFF
TRBJ2-7 NA TRBV28 CASSLRGQSYEQYF
TRBJ2-2 NA TRBV21-1 CASSTTTGSTGELFF
TRBJ1-1 NA TRBV12-3/TRBV12-4 CASKISGEAPSEAFF
TRBJ2-1 NA TRBV29-1 CSVGGGQGYNEQFF
TRBJ1-2 NA TRBV6-1 CASSDLEGADGYTF
TRBJ2-7 NA TRBV28 CASSSGTYPTYEQYF
TRBJ2-4 NA TRBV15 CATSEGRQGTDIQYF
TRBJ2-1 NA TRBV12-3/TRBV12-4 CASSLGLAGSSYNEQFF
TRBJ2-7 NA TRBV7-6 CVSSLALGYEQYF
TRBJ2-1 medium-sized TRBV29-1 CSVGTKSSGGEVYEQFF
TRBJ2-1 NA TRBV7-6 CASSLVGGGSYNEQFF
TRBJ1-1 NA TRBV20-1 CSAIANTEAFF